Listed here are 27 T cell receptor beta chains from one sample, sequenced in a study of cytomegalovirus exposure and HLA in healthy donors. In the PCR, 60 Vbeta and 13 Jbeta primers were used. Generated by immunoSEQ multiplex PCR, the TCRdb table keeps only in-frame clones and is missing some. The data show some 140,000 clones, about 84% seen once. Sequencing was done on a sample of PBMCs. Receptors were obtained from a woman aged 35 to 49 in good health and CMV-seropositive.

The count of this clone is one. The rearrangement joins TRBV7-3 to TRBJ1-5; 7 bases line up with TRBD1. V shed 5 bases and J 7 bases; nucleotides not matched to a gene: 14. Germline V gene sequence: CDR1 SGHTA, CDR2 FQGTGA. CDR3 length equals 16 residues. CDR3 DNA: TGTGCCAGCAGCCCCCTTCGAAGGGGGCGCGTACAGCCCCAGCATTTT. As protein: CASSPLRRGRVQPQHF.

This clone appeared a single time. The CDR3 bases are TGTGCCAGCAGCCCCGGGGTTGGCTATGGCTACACCTTC. Translated: CASSPGVGYGYTF. The J gene is TRBJ1-2, the V gene TRBV6-6; D is ambiguous. Germline V CDR1 and CDR2: MNHNY, SVGAGI (reference sequence). CDR3 size: 13 residues. Trimming pared 6 bases from V and 4 bases from J, leaving 12 bases between.

The CDR3 reads CASSFAGTRNTGELFF. CDR3 DNA sequence: TGTGCCAGCAGCTTTGCCGGGACTAGGAACACCGGGGAGCTGTTTTTT. The chain is built from TRBV7-2 and TRBJ2-2; 8 positions agree with TRBD2. Germline loops: CDR1 SGHTA, CDR2 FQGNSA. Trimming took 3 bases from V and 1 from J; bases not matched to a gene: 4. The CDR3 is 16 residues long.

As DNA, the CDR3 is TGTGCCAGCTCACCACTCCGGGACTCCCCCTCCGGACTGTTTTTT. Its translation: CASSPLRDSPSGLFF. The rearrangement uses TRBV18 and TRBJ1-4; D may be TRBD1 (5 bases). V shed 1 base and J shed 13 bases, with 19 bases lying between them. This CDR3 comprises 15 residues. From germline, CDR1 is KGHSH and CDR2 LQKENI.

This chain connects TRBV19 to TRBJ2-3; the D is unclear. The CDR3 runs to 14 residues. The V and J ends lost 3 bases and 6 bases respectively, with 13 bases between them. Germline assignment: CDR1 LNHDA and CDR2 SQIVND (reference sequence). CDR3 amino acids: CASSIPGYLDTQYF. The CDR3 DNA reads as TGTGCCAGTAGTATCCCAGGATATTTGGATACGCAGTATTTT.

This clone was detected once. This chain joins TRBV7-3 and TRBJ2-7, with D possibly being TRBD1 (6 bases). With 1 base removed from V and 5 bases from J, the gap between germline ends came to 15 bases. The germline gives CDR1 SGHTA, CDR2 FQGTGA. The CDR3 spans 15 residues. The CDR3 here is CASSLSGGATHEQYF. The CDR3 DNA reads as TGTGCCAGCAGCTTAAGTGGGGGCGCGACCCACGAGCAGTACTTC.

This clone was seen a few times. The chain has TRBV28 and TRBJ1-5, with 7 bases identical to TRBD1. The CDR3 runs to 14 residues. V lost 8 bases to trimming and J lost 3 bases; unmatched junction nucleotides: 7. Germline values: CDR1 MDHEN, CDR2 SYDVKM. This CDR3 is CASWGQFINQPQHF. Written as DNA, the CDR3 is TGTGCCAGCTGGGGACAGTTTATCAATCAGCCCCAGCATTTT.

The V gene is TRBV7-6, the J gene TRBJ1-2, with D possibly matching TRBD1 (6 bases). Trimming took 5 bases from V and 4 from J, leaving 17 bases between them. CDR1 is SGHVS, CDR2 FNYEAQ, per germline. The CDR3 length is 15 residues. The CDR3 nucleotides read TGTGCCAGCAGCCCCACTTTGACAGGATTCTATGGCTACACCTTC. This sequence encodes CASSPTLTGFYGYTF.

The chain recombines TRBV27 with TRBJ1-1, with a possible D match to TRBD1 (6 bases). V gave up 7 bases and J gave up 0 bases, with 12 bases separating them. Per the germline V gene, CDR1 is MNHEY and CDR2 is SMNVEV (reference sequence). The CDR3 sequence is 14 residues long. This CDR3 reads CASTKTGMNTEAFF. CDR3 nucleotide sequence: TGTGCCAGCACTAAAACAGGGATGAACACTGAAGCTTTCTTT.

V and J are TRBV23-1 and TRBJ2-7, with D hard to call. TRBV23-1 counts as an open reading frame of uncertain function. The CDR3 runs to 12 residues. V lost 9 bases and J lost 3, with 12 bases in between. CDR3 in amino acids: CASREMNYEQYF. CDR3 DNA sequence: TGCGCCAGTAGAGAAATGAACTACGAGCAGTACTTC.

This clone has just a few counts. The J gene is TRBJ2-3, the V gene TRBV6-6, with 7 bases that match TRBD1. Germline V lookup: CDR1 MNHNY, CDR2 SVGAGI (reference sequence). The CDR3 is 14 residues long. The V and J ends lost 2 bases and 2 bases, in that order; junction bases with no gene match: 1. CDR3 amino acids: CASSYGTVTDTQYF. CDR3 in DNA: TGTGCCAGCAGTTACGGGACAGTCACAGATACGCAGTATTTT.

The chain joins TRBV6-1 to TRBJ1-3; 8 positions agree with TRBD1. Germline-derived CDR1 and CDR2 are MNHNS and SASEGT. The CDR3 sequence is 17 residues long. J lost 0 bases, V lost 4 bases, and 8 bases had no gene match. The CDR3 bases are TGTGCCAGCAGTGCGCCGACAGGGGACTACTCTGGAAACACCATATATTTT. Residues: CASSAPTGDYSGNTIYF.

J is TRBJ1-6 and V is TRBV18, with D hard to call. Trimming took off 5 bases at V and 1 base at J, with 12 bases between the two ends. The CDR3 has 16 residues. The germline V gene encodes CDR1 KGHSH and CDR2 LQKENI. CDR3 sequence: CASSAEGFSYNSPLHF. The DNA for the CDR3 is TGTGCCAGCTCAGCGGAGGGTTTTTCCTATAATTCACCCCTCCACTTT.

Concerning this clone: Other DNA sequences within the sample encode an identical CDR3. The chain carries TRBV28 and TRBJ1-4; a weak D match, TRBD1 (5 bases). The germline V and J ends were trimmed by 6 bases and 0 bases, with 11 bases remaining between them. The germline V gene has CDR1 MDHEN and CDR2 SYDVKM. This CDR3 has 15 amino acids. Here the CDR3 reads CASRRDFPTNEKLFF. The CDR3 DNA reads as TGTGCCAGCAGACGGGACTTCCCAACTAATGAAAAACTGTTTTTT.

CDR3 residues: CASSQVQGLSSYNEQFF. DNA of the CDR3: TGTGCCAGCAGCCAAGTACAGGGCCTTAGCTCCTACAATGAGCAGTTCTTC. The V and J genes are TRBV14 and TRBJ2-1; D possibly corresponds to TRBD1 (6 bases). V was clipped by 1 base and J by 0 bases, with 13 bases between them. The CDR3 length is 17 residues. CDR1 is SGHDN, CDR2 FVKESK, per germline.

The chain uses TRBV2 and TRBJ1-4; 8 bases fit TRBD1. J lost 5 bases, V lost 6 bases, and 14 bases had no gene match. This CDR3 has 17 residues. Germline values: CDR1 SNHLY, CDR2 FYNNEI. CDR3 amino acids: CASRERTGRGGNEKLFF. The CDR3 nucleotides are TGTGCCAGCAGAGAGAGGACAGGGCGAGGGGGAAATGAAAAACTGTTTTTT.

The chain uses TRBV16 and TRBJ1-4; TRBD1 agrees at 7 bases. This CDR3 has 15 amino acids. Unmatched junction bases numbered 2, after V lost 2 bases and J lost 2 bases. Per the germline V gene, CDR1 is KGHSY and CDR2 is FQNENV. The CDR3 region is CASSQQGVTNEKLFF. The CDR3 DNA reads as TGTGCCAGCAGCCAACAGGGGGTCACTAATGAAAAACTGTTTTTT.

A note on this clone: Other DNA sequences in this specimen translate into the identical CDR3. This rearrangement joins TRBV15 to TRBJ2-2, with 7 bases that match TRBD2. V lost 5 bases and J lost 1; bases outside the gene matches: 1. CDR3 size: 14 residues. The germline gives CDR1 LNHNV, CDR2 YYDKDF (reference sequence). CDR3 sequence reads: CATSLAGNTGELFF. Here the CDR3 DNA reads TGTGCCACCAGCTTAGCGGGGAACACCGGGGAGCTGTTTTTT.

The chain has TRBV29-1 and TRBJ2-7; 15 bases align to TRBD2. Germline CDR1 and CDR2: SQVTM and ANQGSEA. This CDR3 region has 15 residues. Unmatched junction bases numbered 6, after V lost 0 bases and J lost 9 bases. Written as DNA, the CDR3 is TGCAGCGTTGAAGACCGGACTAGCGGGAGGGTCGGGCAGTACTTC. It translates to CSVEDRTSGRVGQYF.

A note on this clone: Additional DNA sequences in this sample encode the identical CDR3. The V gene is TRBV6-5, the J gene TRBJ2-2; D is perhaps TRBD1 (5 bases). The V end was cut by 2 bases, the J end by 0 bases, with 7 bases between. This CDR3 has 15 residues. Germline V gives CDR1 MNHEY, CDR2 SVGAGI. The CDR3 coding sequence is TGTGCCAGCAGTTACGCAGGGACGAACACCGGGGAGCTGTTTTTT. As protein: CASSYAGTNTGELFF.

This clone occurred once. V is TRBV4-2 and J is TRBJ2-3; TRBD2 matches 10 bases. The CDR3 covers 16 residues. Germline loops: CDR1 LGHNA, CDR2 YNFKEQ. J lost 4 bases, V lost 1 base, and 5 bases had no gene match. The CDR3 region has the DNA TGTGCCAGCAGCCAAGTGGGGCTAGCGGGAGCAGATACGCAGTATTTT. This gives the protein CASSQVGLAGADTQYF.

The DNA of the CDR3 is TGTGCCATCAGTGAAGTCCGAGAAATCGGTGAAGCTTTCTTT. Its protein product is CAISEVREIGEAFF. V and J are TRBV10-3 and TRBJ1-1; D gene uncertain. This CDR3 has 14 amino acids. Trimming removed 3 bases at V and 7 bases at J, with 15 bases between. Germline V CDR1 and CDR2: ENHRY, SYGVKD.

This clone was seen more than once but under ten times. The chain recombines TRBV18 with TRBJ1-1, with a tentative D call TRBD1 (5 bases). Trimming removed 3 bases from V and 6 bases from J, with 8 bases in between. CDR1 KGHSH and CDR2 LQKENI come from the germline V gene. The CDR3 consists of 12 residues. The chain's CDR3 is CASSPGTAEAFF. CDR3 in DNA: TGTGCCAGCTCACCGGGGACTGCTGAAGCTTTCTTT.

The chain links TRBV7-9 to TRBJ2-3; 7 bases fit TRBD1. The J segment lost 1 base and the V segment lost 5 bases, leaving 3 bases of the junction unmatched. The CDR3 is 14 residues long. CDR1 and CDR2 (germline): SEHNR, FQNEAQ (reference sequence). Here the CDR3 reads CASSPGQRTDTQYF. CDR3 sequence (DNA): TGTGCCAGCAGCCCGGGACAGCGCACAGATACGCAGTATTTT.

This clone was seen a single time. The rearrangement links TRBV6-5 to TRBJ2-1; D perhaps matches TRBD2 (6 bases). Germline CDR1 reads MNHEY; CDR2 reads SVGAGI. The CDR3 covers 16 residues. V was trimmed by 2 bases and J by 2 bases, leaving 13 bases between them. In DNA form, the CDR3 reads TGTGCCAGCAGTTACGAGGCTAGCGCCACCTACAATGAGCAGTTCTTC. Translating it yields CASSYEASATYNEQFF.

The chain joins TRBV28 to TRBJ1-4; 9 positions match TRBD1. CDR1 is MDHEN and CDR2 is SYDVKM in the germline V gene. The V gene end was trimmed by 6 bases and the J gene end by 4 bases; junction bases not matched to a gene: 21. This CDR3 contains 20 residues. CDR3 residues: CASSYVYLRTGVENNEKLFF. In DNA form, the CDR3 reads TGTGCCAGCAGCTATGTATATCTTCGGACAGGGGTGGAGAATAATGAAAAACTGTTTTTT.

The chain recombines TRBV9 with TRBJ2-1; possibly TRBD2 for D (6 bases). The germline V gene encodes CDR1 SGDLS and CDR2 YYNGEE. Trimming pared 4 bases from V and 0 bases from J, leaving 14 bases between. The CDR3 is 16 residues long. CDR3 sequence: CASSPQAGLSYNEQFF. CDR3 sequence (DNA): TGTGCCAGCAGCCCCCAGGCGGGACTCTCCTACAATGAGCAGTTCTTC.